One and the same sample provided the 4 T cell receptor beta chains below, sequenced in a study of cytomegalovirus exposure and HLA in healthy donors. Primers: 60 Vbeta forward and 13 Jbeta reverse. Assay: immunoSEQ multiplex PCR; the TCRdb copy retains only in-frame clones and omits some. This repertoire shows roughly 150,000 clones, about 70% found once; its top ten account for 2% to 2.5%. Sequences were obtained from PBMCs. The receptors stem from a woman in her sixties in good health and CMV-seropositive.

The J gene is TRBJ2-5, the V gene TRBV15, with a tentative D call TRBD2 (6 bases). The closer fit of TRBJ2-7 to the DNA end suggests the J call may be wrong. The CDR3 totals 15 residues. Germline V gene lookup returns CDR1 LNHNV and CDR2 YYDKDF (reference sequence). The CDR3 DNA reads TGTGCCACCAGCAGAGATCCCCACGGGAGCTACGAGCAGTACTTC. Translation gives CATSRDPHGSYEQYF.

This chain links TRBV25-1 with TRBJ1-1; 11 bases map to TRBD1. After removal of 3 bases from V and 9 bases from J, the junction contained 12 bases not matched to a gene. CDR3 length equals 16 residues. Germline assignment: CDR1 MGHDK and CDR2 SYGVNS. This CDR3 reads CASSDSRTGGGRKAFF. CDR3 nucleotides: TGTGCCAGCAGTGATTCTCGGACAGGGGGCGGGAGAAAAGCTTTCTTT.

The chain uses TRBV2 and TRBJ2-1, with D possibly TRBD2 on 6 matching bases. Looked up from germline, CDR1 is SNHLY and CDR2 is FYNNEI. The CDR3 consists of 16 residues. The ends were cut back, 2 bases at V and 4 bases at J, with 15 bases in the middle. The CDR3 region is CASSEPRDSPYNEQFF. CDR3 bases: TGTGCCAGCAGTGAACCCCGGGACTCTCCTTACAATGAGCAGTTCTTC.

This chain connects TRBV9 to TRBJ1-1; 7 bases are a match to TRBD1. The germline CDR1 and CDR2 sequences are SGDLS and YYNGEE. The CDR3 runs 16 residues. V shed 0 bases and J 1 base; nucleotides not matched to a gene: 6. The CDR3 coding sequence is TGTGCCAGCAGCGTAGCTGGCTCAGGGGGGAACACTGAAGCTTTCTTT. It specifies CASSVAGSGGNTEAFF. Drawing the rest from reference TRBV9 and TRBJ1-1, the complete variable domain is DSGVTQTPKHLITATGQRVTLRCSPRSGDLSVYWYQQSLDQGLQFLIQYYNGEERAKGNILERFSAQQFPDLHSELNLSSLELGDSALYFCASSVAGSGGNTEAFFGQGTRLTVV.